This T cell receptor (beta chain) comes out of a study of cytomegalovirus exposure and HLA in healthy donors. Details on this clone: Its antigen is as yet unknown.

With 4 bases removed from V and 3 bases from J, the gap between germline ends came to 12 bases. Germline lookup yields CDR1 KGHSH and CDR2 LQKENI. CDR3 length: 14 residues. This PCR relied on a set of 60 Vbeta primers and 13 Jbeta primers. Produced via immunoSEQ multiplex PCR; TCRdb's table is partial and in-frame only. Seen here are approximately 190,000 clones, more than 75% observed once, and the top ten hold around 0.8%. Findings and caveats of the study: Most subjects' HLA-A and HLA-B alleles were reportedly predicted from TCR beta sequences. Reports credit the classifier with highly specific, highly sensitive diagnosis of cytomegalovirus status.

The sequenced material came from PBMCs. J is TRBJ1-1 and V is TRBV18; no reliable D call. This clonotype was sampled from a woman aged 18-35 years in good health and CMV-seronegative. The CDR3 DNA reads TGTGCCAGCTCACTTATGATCAGCGACACTGAAGCTTTCTTT. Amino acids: CASSLMISDTEAFF.